This T cell receptor (beta chain) came from a study of T cells after posttransplantation cyclophosphamide. General study points: After PTCy, TRB diversity resembled that of CNI/methotrexate controls. Donor-recipient repertoire similarity was low at 1-2 months, rising over year one. Skin or GI-infiltrating T cells shared few TRB sequences with blood.

Of note for this clone: Its antigen is as yet unknown.

Deletions cut 6 bases from V and 6 bases from J, with 10 bases between. The germline V gene encodes CDR1 SGHRS and CDR2 YFSETQ. The CDR3 consists of 12 residues. The method was immunoSEQ multiplex PCR; TCRdb's version includes in-frame clones alone and lacks a portion of them. The sample includes roughly 30,000 clones, 70% to 90% of them seen just once. Sequencing was carried out using PBMCs. V and J are TRBV5-1 and TRBJ2-1, with D unclear. The sequence was obtained from a middle-aged woman with a blood cancer, CMV-positive, and with a related stem cell donor. The CDR3 loop reads CASKYRGNEQFF. Written as DNA, the CDR3 is TGCGCCAGCAAGTACCGAGGCAATGAGCAGTTCTTC.